This record covers a single T cell receptor (beta chain). As handled by the study authors: Estimation of nucleated cell counts was performed using reference gene primer amplification. Repertoires were generated with immunoSEQ multiplex PCR, while TCRdb's copy carries only in-frame clones and drops some. The D gene and trimming were derived from the DNA, and the V and J assignments and clone size from that table. The table lists 110,000 or so clones, roughly 84% of them singletons, with approximately 3.6% in the top ten. These data are taken from a study of blood T cell repertoires in COVID-19. Study in general: Sites in the United States, Italy and Spain provided acute and convalescent COVID-19 samples. PBMCs, B-cell-depleted T cells, or T cells provided the cDNA or gDNA that made up the material.

Trimming took off 5 bases at V and 4 bases at J, with 21 bases between the two ends. Germline-derived CDR1 and CDR2 are SGHTA and FQGNSA. The CDR3 is made up of 18 amino acids. The sequence was obtained from a man aged 40-50 years with acute or convalescent COVID-19. The chain carries TRBV7-2 and TRBJ1-6; possibly TRBD1 for D (6 bases). The sample was peripheral blood. The CDR3 sequence: CASSAAVGGALYNSPLHF. CDR3 nucleotide sequence: TGTGCCAGCAGCGCCGCCGTGGGGGGGGCTCTTTATAATTCACCCCTCCACTTT.